The 30 T cell receptor beta chains in this list originate from one sample, sequenced in a study of T cell responses to AZD1222 COVID-19 vaccine (TCRdb year 2021). The time point label here, explained by the study, means: baseline before first vaccination. The library was made by the immunoSEQ multiplex PCR assay. The table was pulled from immuneACCESS by TCRdb, which kept in-frame rearrangements only. Such tables lose some clones; where checked, under half of the loss comes from unresolved V genes, and the rest has no known cause. Counted in this sample were 170,000 or so clones; about 92% of them appeared once. About 0.9% of the sample goes to the ten largest clones. This sample comprised peripheral blood, obtained on day 0 of AZD1222 vaccination. Source of these receptors: an adult in good health.

The chain carries TRBV4-2 and TRBJ1-3, with a tentative D call TRBD1 (6 bases). Trimming removed 5 bases from V and 1 base from J, with 12 bases in between. The CDR3 totals 15 residues. Germline V lookup: CDR1 LGHNA, CDR2 YNFKEQ. This chain's CDR3 is CASSTTGLSGNTIYF. CDR3 nucleotides: TGTGCCAGCAGCACGACAGGTCTTTCTGGAAACACCATATATTTT.

V and J are TRBV18 and TRBJ2-7; D may correspond to TRBD1 or TRBD2 (6 bases each). The V end was cut by 3 bases, the J end by 4 bases, with 22 bases between. The CDR3 contains 17 residues. CDR1 and CDR2 from the germline V gene are KGHSH and LQKENI. The CDR3 is CASSPGTGGLTPYEQYF. The CDR3 DNA sequence: TGTGCCAGCTCACCGGGGACCGGGGGCCTAACTCCTTACGAGCAGTACTTC.

This clone is a singleton in its sample. The rearrangement joins TRBV15 to TRBJ1-5; 8 bases are a match to TRBD1. Germline V gene lookup returns CDR1 LNHNV and CDR2 YYDKDF (reference sequence). Trimming cost V 3 bases and J 3 bases; bases outside gene matches: 4. This CDR3 comprises 15 residues. The CDR3 nucleotides are TGTGCCACCAGCAGGACAGGGGAAAACAATCAGCCCCAGCATTTT. Amino acid sequence: CATSRTGENNQPQHF.

The J gene is TRBJ1-5, the V gene TRBV19; D is ambiguous. The CDR3 length is 13 residues. Germline assignment: CDR1 LNHDA and CDR2 SQIVND (reference sequence). V lost 7 bases to trimming and J lost 7 bases, with 14 bases between them. CDR3 DNA sequence: TGTGCCAGTACCTGGAGGTTGGGACAGCCCCAGCATTTT. Its translation is CASTWRLGQPQHF.

The gene calls are TRBV12-3 or TRBV12-4 and TRBJ2-1; the match to TRBD1 covers 9 bases. The ends lost 6 bases at V and 13 bases at J; junction bases unmatched: 4. This CDR3 has 11 amino acids. CDR3 sequence: CASSLGQGQFF. CDR3 in DNA: TGTGCCAGCAGCCTGGGACAGGGACAGTTCTTC.

A single count supports this clone. The chain recombines TRBV19 with TRBJ2-1; a possible D gene is TRBD2 (6 bases). The CDR3 sequence is 13 residues long. With 7 bases removed from V and 4 bases from J, the gap between germline ends came to 11 bases. CDR1 and CDR2 from the germline V gene are LNHDA and SQIVND (reference sequence). The CDR3 region is CASTEAGYNEQFF. Written as DNA, the CDR3 is TGTGCCAGTACCGAGGCGGGATACAATGAGCAGTTCTTC.

The chain is built from TRBV11-3 and TRBJ1-1, with a weak D call TRBD1 (5 bases). The CDR3 loop spans 16 amino acids. V was clipped by 5 bases and J by 6 bases, with 22 bases between them. CDR1 SGHNT and CDR2 YENEEA come from the germline V gene. The CDR3 DNA sequence: TGTGCCAGCAGCCCCTCCGGGCCGGCAGGGACCGCTGAAGCTTTCTTT. This sequence encodes CASSPSGPAGTAEAFF.

The chain carries TRBV2 and TRBJ2-5; 8 bases map to TRBD2. The germline V gene has CDR1 SNHLY and CDR2 FYNNEI. Trimming cost V 7 bases and J 5 bases; bases outside gene matches: 3. The CDR3 is 12 amino acids. The CDR3 DNA reads TGTGCCAGCAAGCGGGAGTTGGAGACCCAGTACTTC. Translating gives CASKRELETQYF.

This chain uses TRBV6-5 with TRBJ2-7, with D hard to call. V was cut by 0 bases and J by 2 bases, with 8 bases left in between. Germline-derived CDR1 and CDR2 are MNHEY and SVGAGI. This CDR3 region has 14 residues. The CDR3: CASSYSARTYEQYF. CDR3 DNA sequence: TGTGCCAGCAGTTACTCGGCCAGAACCTACGAGCAGTACTTC.

V and J are TRBV7-8 and TRBJ2-7, with D uncertain. The germline V gene has CDR1 SGHVS and CDR2 FQNEAQ. V was clipped by 8 bases and J by 0 bases, with 8 bases between them. The CDR3 contains 12 residues. In nucleotides, the CDR3 is TGTGCCAGCGGGCGGAGCTCCTACGAGCAGTACTTC. Encoded protein: CASGRSSYEQYF.

V and J are TRBV18 and TRBJ1-1; tentatively, D is TRBD1 (6 bases). Germline V gene sequence: CDR1 KGHSH, CDR2 LQKENI. This CDR3 is 14 amino acids long. The V gene lost 3 bases and the J gene lost 4 bases, with 12 bases spanning the gap. CDR3: CASSPGAVGTEAFF. CDR3 nucleotide sequence: TGTGCCAGCTCACCGGGGGCGGTGGGCACTGAAGCTTTCTTT.

The V and J genes are TRBV29-1 and TRBJ1-2; a possible D gene is TRBD1 (6 bases). Trimming pared 2 bases from V and 8 bases from J, leaving 12 bases between. This CDR3 has 12 residues. The germline gives CDR1 SQVTM, CDR2 ANQGSEA. Here the CDR3 reads CSVEKGGGGYTF. In nucleotides, the CDR3 is TGCAGCGTTGAAAAGGGGGGTGGAGGCTACACCTTC.

V usage is TRBV6-5 and J usage is TRBJ2-5, with TRBD1 as a possible D gene (6 bases). V was pared by 0 bases and J by 4 bases, with 12 bases between. CDR1 MNHEY and CDR2 SVGAGI come from the germline V gene. The CDR3 contains 15 residues. For the CDR3, the DNA is TGTGCCAGCAGTTACTCGCTGGGGGCGCCAGAGACCCAGTACTTC. This sequence encodes CASSYSLGAPETQYF.

The chain recombines TRBV23-1 with TRBJ2-1; D is possibly TRBD1 or TRBD2 (5 bases each). TRBV23-1 is assigned to the ORF class and has an uncertain function. The CDR3 is 16 residues long. V dropped 3 bases and J dropped 6 bases, with 18 bases sitting between them. The CDR3 sequence: CASSQPTGTGPNEQFF. The CDR3 coding sequence is TGCGCCAGCAGTCAGCCCACCGGGACGGGCCCCAATGAGCAGTTCTTC.

This CDR3 reads CATRAGTNTEAFF. CDR3 DNA sequence: TGTGCCACCCGGGCAGGGACGAACACTGAAGCTTTCTTT. V is TRBV6-5 and J is TRBJ1-1, with a weak D call TRBD1 (5 bases). V lost 10 bases and J 1 base, leaving 13 bases between the germline ends. In germline, CDR1 is MNHEY, CDR2 SVGAGI. This CDR3 spans 13 amino acids.

The rearrangement joins TRBV20-1 to TRBJ1-5; D is unclear. CDR1 and CDR2 from the germline V gene are DFQATT and SNEGSKA (reference sequence). This CDR3 has 14 amino acids. V was clipped by 3 bases and J by 7 bases, with 16 bases between them. This CDR3 reads CSASGSQSRQPQHF. CDR3 nucleotide sequence: TGCAGTGCTAGTGGTTCCCAGTCGAGGCAGCCCCAGCATTTT.

The chain combines TRBV4-1 with TRBJ2-7; D gene ambiguous. The germline V gene encodes CDR1 MGHRA and CDR2 YSYEKL. V was clipped by 0 bases and J by 0 bases, with 3 bases between them. The CDR3 sequence is 13 residues long. The CDR3 spells CASSQELSYEQYF. In nucleotides, the CDR3 is TGCGCCAGCAGCCAAGAGCTCTCCTACGAGCAGTACTTC.

The rearrangement joins TRBV5-1 to TRBJ2-3; D is undetermined. Germline V lookup: CDR1 SGHRS, CDR2 YFSETQ. The CDR3 covers 16 residues. Trimming removed 2 bases at V and 0 bases at J, with 13 bases between. In DNA, the CDR3 is TGCGCCAGCAGCTTTACCCCGGCCCCTAGCACAGATACGCAGTATTTT. Protein: CASSFTPAPSTDTQYF.

The chain uses TRBV2 and TRBJ2-7; either TRBD1 or TRBD2 may supply D (6 bases each). Per the germline V gene, CDR1 is SNHLY and CDR2 is FYNNEI. V was shortened by 1 base and J by 0 bases, with 10 bases between the two germline ends. This CDR3 has 15 amino acids. The chain's CDR3 is CASSEEGGRSYEQYF. CDR3 in DNA: TGTGCCAGCAGTGAAGAGGGGGGCCGCTCCTACGAGCAGTACTTC.

CDR3 in DNA: TGTGCCAGCAGCTTCCGGACAGGGGGGCATAATTCACCCCTCCACTTT. Its protein product is CASSFRTGGHNSPLHF. This chain links TRBV7-8 with TRBJ1-6; 10 positions match TRBD1. Germline lookup yields CDR1 SGHVS and CDR2 FQNEAQ. The CDR3 runs to 16 residues. The J segment lost 5 bases and the V segment lost 3 bases, leaving 4 bases of the junction unmatched. Drawing the rest from reference TRBV7-8 and TRBJ1-6, the complete variable domain is GAGVSQSPRYKVAKRGQDVALRCDPISGHVSLFWYQQALGQGPEFLTYFQNEAQLDKSGLPSDRFFAERPEGSVSTLKIQRTQQEDSAVYLCASSFRTGGHNSPLHFGNGTRLTVT.

V and J are TRBV6-2 or TRBV6-3 and TRBJ2-1; the D gene is possibly TRBD1 (5 bases). CDR3 size: 17 residues. Trimming shortened V by 2 bases and J by 5 bases, and 19 bases separated the two germline ends. Germline loops: CDR1 MNHEY, CDR2 SVGEGT. CDR3 sequence (DNA): TGTGCCAGCAGTTACCCTTCAGGGAATGCGGCGAACAATGAGCAGTTCTTC. Protein product: CASSYPSGNAANNEQFF.

The chain uses TRBV19 and TRBJ2-1; 8 bases fit TRBD2. The CDR3 is 15 residues long. The germline gives CDR1 LNHDA, CDR2 SQIVND (reference sequence). With V trimmed by 5 bases and J by 7 bases, 10 bases remained unmatched. The chain's CDR3 is CASSALAGGMNEQFF. CDR3 sequence (DNA): TGTGCCAGTAGTGCCCTGGCGGGGGGTATGAATGAGCAGTTCTTC.

The chain carries TRBV6-1 and TRBJ2-7; TRBD1 is a possible D gene (6 bases). V was pared by 1 base and J by 4 bases, with 11 bases between. CDR1 is MNHNS and CDR2 is SASEGT in the germline V gene. This CDR3 is built from 14 residues. CDR3 coding DNA: TGTGCCAGCAGTGAAGAGGGGACAAGTTACGAGCAGTACTTC. Its translation: CASSEEGTSYEQYF.

This chain joins TRBV3-1 (or the pseudogene TRBV3-2) and TRBJ2-1, with no clear D. V gave up 3 bases and J gave up 10 bases, with 16 bases separating them. This CDR3 is built from 14 residues. The germline V gene has CDR1 LGHDT and CDR2 YNNKEL (reference sequence). Written as DNA, the CDR3 is TGTGCCAGCAGCCACTCACAAATAAAGGTCGAGCAGTTCTTC. Its translation is CASSHSQIKVEQFF.

The V and J genes are TRBV30 and TRBJ1-3, with a weak D call TRBD1 (5 bases). The V and J ends lost 4 bases and 2 bases respectively, with 9 bases between them. Germline V gene sequence: CDR1 GTSNPN, CDR2 SVGIG (reference sequence). The CDR3 extends over 13 amino acids. The CDR3 nucleotides read TGTGCCTGGACAGGGCTCGCTGGAAACACCATATATTTT. It yields the protein CAWTGLAGNTIYF.

CDR3 DNA: TGCGCCAGCAGCCGGGGAGCGGGGGTCCAAGAGACCCAGTACTTC. Residues: CASSRGAGVQETQYF. The V call is TRBV5-1, the J call TRBJ2-5; 8 bases match TRBD2. The CDR3 sequence is 15 residues long. The junction had 6 bases not matched to a gene; V was cut back by 4 bases and J by 1 base. The germline CDR1 and CDR2 sequences are SGHRS and YFSETQ.

The V gene is TRBV10-3, the J gene TRBJ2-5, with TRBD2 as a possible D gene (6 bases). The CDR3 totals 14 residues. Per the germline V gene, CDR1 is ENHRY and CDR2 is SYGVKD. Trimming shortened V by 4 bases and J by 0 bases, and 9 bases separated the two germline ends. The CDR3 spells CAISAGGNQETQYF. CDR3 sequence (DNA): TGTGCCATCAGTGCCGGGGGAAACCAAGAGACCCAGTACTTC.

The gene calls are TRBV27 and TRBJ1-1; D may be TRBD1 (6 bases). Trimming took off 10 bases at V and 4 bases at J, with 13 bases between the two ends. This CDR3 is built from 12 residues. Germline V gene sequence: CDR1 MNHEY, CDR2 SMNVEV (reference sequence). Here the CDR3 reads CATEEGGTEAFF. The CDR3 DNA is TGTGCCACCGAGGAAGGGGGCACTGAAGCTTTCTTT.

The genes are TRBV4-3 and TRBJ1-1; D remains unclear. Trimming cost V 2 bases and J 0 bases, with 4 bases left between them. CDR3 length: 13 residues. CDR1 and CDR2 from the germline V gene are LGHNA and YSLEER. CDR3 amino acids: CASSQSLNTEAFF. CDR3 bases: TGCGCCAGCAGCCAAAGCTTGAACACTGAAGCTTTCTTT.

J is TRBJ1-2 and V is TRBV5-1, with 10 bases lining up with TRBD1. The CDR3 contains 17 residues. The V and J ends lost 1 base and 7 bases, in that order; junction bases with no gene match: 13. Germline assignment: CDR1 SGHRS and CDR2 YFSETQ. The CDR3 region is CASSLQGQGERLGGYTF. Written as DNA, the CDR3 is TGCGCCAGCAGCTTGCAAGGACAGGGGGAGCGGTTAGGTGGCTACACCTTC.